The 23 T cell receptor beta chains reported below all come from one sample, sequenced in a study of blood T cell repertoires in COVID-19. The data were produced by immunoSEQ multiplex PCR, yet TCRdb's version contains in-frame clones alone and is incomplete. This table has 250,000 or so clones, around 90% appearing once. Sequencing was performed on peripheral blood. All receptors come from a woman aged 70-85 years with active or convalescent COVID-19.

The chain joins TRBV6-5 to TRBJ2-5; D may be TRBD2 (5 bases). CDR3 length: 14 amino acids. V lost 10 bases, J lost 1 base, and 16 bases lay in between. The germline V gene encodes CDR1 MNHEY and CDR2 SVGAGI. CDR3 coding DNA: TGTGCCACAAAAACTAGTTTAGCCCAAGAGACCCAGTACTTC. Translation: CATKTSLAQETQYF.

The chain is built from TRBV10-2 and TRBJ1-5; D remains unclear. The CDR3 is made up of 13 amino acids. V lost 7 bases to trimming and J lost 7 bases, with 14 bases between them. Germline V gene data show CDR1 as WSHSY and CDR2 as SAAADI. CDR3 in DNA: TGCGCCAGCAAGGATCCAGGAGGGCAGCCCCAGCATTTT. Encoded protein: CASKDPGGQPQHF.

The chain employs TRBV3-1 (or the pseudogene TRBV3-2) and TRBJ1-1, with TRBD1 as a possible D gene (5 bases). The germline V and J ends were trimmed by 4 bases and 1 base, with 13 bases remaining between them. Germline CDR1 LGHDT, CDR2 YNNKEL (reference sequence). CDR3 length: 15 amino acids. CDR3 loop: CASSRRSGGNTEAFF. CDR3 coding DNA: TGTGCCAGCAGCCGCCGGTCGGGGGGGAACACTGAAGCTTTCTTT.

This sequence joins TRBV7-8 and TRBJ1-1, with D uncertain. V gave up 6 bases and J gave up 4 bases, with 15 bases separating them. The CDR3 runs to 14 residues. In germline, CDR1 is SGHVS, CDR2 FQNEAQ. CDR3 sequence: CASRYSDIGTEAFF. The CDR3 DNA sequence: TGTGCCAGCAGATATAGCGATATTGGCACTGAAGCTTTCTTT.

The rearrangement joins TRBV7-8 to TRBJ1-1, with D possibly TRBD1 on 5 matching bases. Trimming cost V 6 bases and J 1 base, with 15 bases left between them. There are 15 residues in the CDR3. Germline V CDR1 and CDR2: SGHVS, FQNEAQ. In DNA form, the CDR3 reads TGTGCCAGCAGTTCAGTAGGGGAAGGGAACACTGAAGCTTTCTTT. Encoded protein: CASSSVGEGNTEAFF.

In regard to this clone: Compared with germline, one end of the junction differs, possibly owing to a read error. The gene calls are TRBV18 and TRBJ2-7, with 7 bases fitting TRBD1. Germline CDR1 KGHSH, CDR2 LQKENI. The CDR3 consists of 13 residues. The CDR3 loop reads CASSPRQGDEQYF. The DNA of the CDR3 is TGTGCCAGCTCGCCACGACAGGGAGACGAGCAGTACTTC.

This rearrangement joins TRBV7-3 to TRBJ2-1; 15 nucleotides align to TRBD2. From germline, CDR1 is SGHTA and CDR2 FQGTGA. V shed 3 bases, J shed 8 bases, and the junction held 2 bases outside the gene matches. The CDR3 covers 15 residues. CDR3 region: CASSLGLAGGDEQFF. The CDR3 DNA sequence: TGTGCCAGCAGCTTGGGACTAGCGGGGGGAGATGAGCAGTTCTTC.

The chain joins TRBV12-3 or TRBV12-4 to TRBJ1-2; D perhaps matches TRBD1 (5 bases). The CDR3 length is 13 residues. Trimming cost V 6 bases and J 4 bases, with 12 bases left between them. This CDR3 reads CASRLSTVYGYTF. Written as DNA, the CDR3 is TGTGCCAGCAGACTGTCGACAGTCTATGGCTACACCTTC.

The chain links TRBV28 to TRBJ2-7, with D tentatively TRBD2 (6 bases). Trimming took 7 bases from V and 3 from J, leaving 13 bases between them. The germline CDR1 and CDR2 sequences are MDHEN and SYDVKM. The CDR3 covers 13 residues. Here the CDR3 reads CASNGRFGYEQYF. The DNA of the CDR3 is TGTGCCAGCAATGGGAGGTTCGGCTACGAGCAGTACTTC.

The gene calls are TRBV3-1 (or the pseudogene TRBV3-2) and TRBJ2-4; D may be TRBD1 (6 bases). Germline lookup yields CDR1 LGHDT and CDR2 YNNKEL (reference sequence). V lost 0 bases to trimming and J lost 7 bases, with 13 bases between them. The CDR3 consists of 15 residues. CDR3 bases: TGTGCCAGCAGCCAAGATTCTCATGGACAGAACATTCAGTACTTC. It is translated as CASSQDSHGQNIQYF.

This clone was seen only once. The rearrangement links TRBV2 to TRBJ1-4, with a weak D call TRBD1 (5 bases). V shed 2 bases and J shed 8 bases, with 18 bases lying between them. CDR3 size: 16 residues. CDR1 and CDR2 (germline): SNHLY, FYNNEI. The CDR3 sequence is CASSERGASGGEKLFF. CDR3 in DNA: TGTGCCAGCAGTGAAAGAGGGGCATCAGGAGGGGAAAAACTGTTTTTT.

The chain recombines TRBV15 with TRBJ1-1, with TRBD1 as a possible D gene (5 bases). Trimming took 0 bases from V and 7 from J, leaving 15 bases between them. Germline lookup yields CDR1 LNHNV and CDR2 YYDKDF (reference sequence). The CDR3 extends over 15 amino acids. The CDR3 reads CATSRDTRGGIEAFF. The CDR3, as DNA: TGTGCCACCAGCAGAGATACCCGGGGGGGAATTGAAGCTTTCTTT.

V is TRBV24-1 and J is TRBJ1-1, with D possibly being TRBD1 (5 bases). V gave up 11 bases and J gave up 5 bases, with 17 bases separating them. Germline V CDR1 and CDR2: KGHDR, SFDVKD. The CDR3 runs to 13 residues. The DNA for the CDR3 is TGTGCCATCCGTAAAACAGGTGCGACTGAAGCTTTCTTT. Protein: CAIRKTGATEAFF.

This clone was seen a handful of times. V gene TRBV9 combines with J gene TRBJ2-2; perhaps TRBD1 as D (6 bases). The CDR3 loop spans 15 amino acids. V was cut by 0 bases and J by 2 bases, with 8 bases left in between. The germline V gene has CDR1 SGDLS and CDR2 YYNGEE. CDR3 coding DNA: TGTGCCAGCAGCGTAGGGACAGAAAACACCGGGGAGCTGTTTTTT. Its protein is CASSVGTENTGELFF.

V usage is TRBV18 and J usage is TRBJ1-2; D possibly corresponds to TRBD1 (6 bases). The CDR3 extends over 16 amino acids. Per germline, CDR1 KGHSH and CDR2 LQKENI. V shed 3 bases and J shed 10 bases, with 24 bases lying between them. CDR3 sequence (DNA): TGTGCCAGCTCACCTACGACCCTCAAGATCCAGGGGACCTACACCTTC. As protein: CASSPTTLKIQGTYTF.

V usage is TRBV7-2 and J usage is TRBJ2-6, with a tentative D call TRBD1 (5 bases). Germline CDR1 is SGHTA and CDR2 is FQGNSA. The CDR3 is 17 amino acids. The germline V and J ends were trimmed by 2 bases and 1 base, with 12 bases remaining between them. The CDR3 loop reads CASSLRGTASGANVLTF. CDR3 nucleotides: TGTGCCAGCAGCTTAAGGGGAACAGCTTCTGGGGCCAACGTCCTGACTTTC. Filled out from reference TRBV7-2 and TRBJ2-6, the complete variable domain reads GAGVSQSPSNKVTEKGKDVELRCDPISGHTALYWYRQSLGQGLEFLIYFQGNSAPDKSGLPSDRFSAERTGGSVSTLTIQRTQQEDSAVYLCASSLRGTASGANVLTFGAGSRLTVL.

CDR3 region: CASSSIRLEEAFF. DNA for the CDR3: TGTGCCAGCAGCTCGATAAGGTTGGAGGAAGCTTTCTTT. V usage is TRBV5-5 and J usage is TRBJ1-1, with D hard to call. Germline CDR1 SGHKS, CDR2 YYEKEE (reference sequence). V was trimmed by 3 bases and J by 8 bases, leaving 14 bases between them. This CDR3 has 13 residues.

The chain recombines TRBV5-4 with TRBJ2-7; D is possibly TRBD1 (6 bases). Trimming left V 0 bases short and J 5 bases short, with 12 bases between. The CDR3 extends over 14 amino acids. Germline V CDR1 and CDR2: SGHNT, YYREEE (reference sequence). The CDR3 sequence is CASSLGRAGDEQYF. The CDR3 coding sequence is TGTGCCAGCAGCTTGGGGCGGGCAGGGGACGAGCAGTACTTC.

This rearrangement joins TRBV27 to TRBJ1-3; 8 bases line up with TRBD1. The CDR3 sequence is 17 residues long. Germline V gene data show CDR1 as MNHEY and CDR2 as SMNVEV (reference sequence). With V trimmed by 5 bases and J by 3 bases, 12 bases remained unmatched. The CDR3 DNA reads TGTGCCAGCAGTCCTTCCCCCCCTACAGGGGGTGGAAACACCATATATTTT. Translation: CASSPSPPTGGGNTIYF.

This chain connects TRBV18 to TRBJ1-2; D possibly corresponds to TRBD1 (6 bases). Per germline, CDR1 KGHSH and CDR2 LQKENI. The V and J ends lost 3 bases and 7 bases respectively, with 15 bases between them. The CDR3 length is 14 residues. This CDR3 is CASSPKTGPGGYTF. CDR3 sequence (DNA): TGTGCCAGCTCACCGAAAACAGGGCCTGGTGGCTACACCTTC.

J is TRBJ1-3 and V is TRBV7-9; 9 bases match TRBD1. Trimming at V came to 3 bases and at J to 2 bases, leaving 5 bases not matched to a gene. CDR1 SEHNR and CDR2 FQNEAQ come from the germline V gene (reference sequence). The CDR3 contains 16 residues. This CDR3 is CASSFGRTGAGNTIYF. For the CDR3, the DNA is TGTGCCAGCAGCTTCGGCAGGACAGGGGCTGGAAACACCATATATTTT.

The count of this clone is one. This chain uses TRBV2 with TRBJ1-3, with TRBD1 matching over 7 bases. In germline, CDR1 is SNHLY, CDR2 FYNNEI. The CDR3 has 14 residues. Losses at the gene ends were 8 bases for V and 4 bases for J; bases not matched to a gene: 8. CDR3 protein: CASGTGEYGNTIYF. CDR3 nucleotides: TGTGCCAGCGGTACAGGGGAGTACGGAAACACCATATATTTT.

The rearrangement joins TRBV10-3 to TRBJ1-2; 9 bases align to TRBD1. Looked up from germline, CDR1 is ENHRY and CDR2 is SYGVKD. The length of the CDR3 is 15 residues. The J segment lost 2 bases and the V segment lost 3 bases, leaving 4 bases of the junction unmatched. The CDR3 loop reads CAISERTGDNYGYTF. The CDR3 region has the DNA TGTGCCATCAGTGAACGGACAGGGGACAACTATGGCTACACCTTC.